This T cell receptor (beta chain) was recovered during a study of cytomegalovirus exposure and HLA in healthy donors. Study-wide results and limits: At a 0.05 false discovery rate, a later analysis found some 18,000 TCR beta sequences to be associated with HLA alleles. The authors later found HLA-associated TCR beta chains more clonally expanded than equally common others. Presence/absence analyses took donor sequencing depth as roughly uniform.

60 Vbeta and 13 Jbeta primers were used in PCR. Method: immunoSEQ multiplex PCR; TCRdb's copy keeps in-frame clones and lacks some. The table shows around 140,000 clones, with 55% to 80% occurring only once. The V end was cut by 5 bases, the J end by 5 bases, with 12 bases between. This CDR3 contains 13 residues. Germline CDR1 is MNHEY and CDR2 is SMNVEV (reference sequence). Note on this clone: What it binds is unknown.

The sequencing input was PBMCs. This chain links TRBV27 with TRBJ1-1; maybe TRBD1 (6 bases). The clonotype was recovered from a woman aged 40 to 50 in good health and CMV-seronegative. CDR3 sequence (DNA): TGTGCCAGCAGTACAGGGACGAGGACTGAAGCTTTCTTT. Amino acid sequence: CASSTGTRTEAFF.